A selection of T cell receptor beta chains follows, all from one sample in a study of molecular identifiers for immune sequencing clone quantification. TCRdb ran MiXCR on the PCR reads and lists one entry per CDR3 protein. The sample has 460,000 or so distinct CDR3 sequences; about 20% are singletons. Input material: naive CD8+ T cells from blood, with Jurkat cell RNA spiked in. The receptors come from a human donor in good health. Some libraries in this study had Jurkat cell RNA spiked in. CDR3s include the opening cysteine and the closing phenylalanine or tryptophan. The D gene is left open where the match is weak.

J | D | V | CDR3
TRBJ1-1 | - | TRBV9 | CASSVDAEGTEAFF
TRBJ2-7 | - | TRBV7-2 | CASSSDPFWDEQYF
TRBJ2-7 | - | TRBV25-1 | CASSGSYLYEQYF
TRBJ2-2 | TRBD2 | TRBV19 | CASIGLAGGIGELFF
TRBJ2-1 | TRBD1 | TRBV10-3 | CAISDETGVNEQFF
TRBJ2-3 | - | TRBV6-2/TRBV6-3 | CASSLPAGDTQYF
TRBJ2-7 | TRBD2 | TRBV7-9 | CASTTAGGKSYVQYF
TRBJ1-6 | - | TRBV20-1 | CSALRTDRNSPLHF
TRBJ2-1 | - | TRBV7-3 | CASSTTAGEQFF
TRBJ2-1 | - | TRBV20-1 | CSAAGTVSYNEQFF
TRBJ2-5 | TRBD1 | TRBV6-2/TRBV6-3 | CASSSPFDRDQETQYF
TRBJ1-1 | - | TRBV7-9 | CASSLAYGFEKTEAFF
TRBJ2-5 | - | TRBV7-9 | CASSPPNSFQETQYF
TRBJ2-1 | TRBD2 | TRBV28 | CASTRTTSGSWREQFF
TRBJ1-1 | - | TRBV25-1 | CASSGGEAFF
TRBJ2-2 | TRBD1 | TRBV24-1 | CATSDPDRGRTGELFF
TRBJ2-5 | - | TRBV7-3 | CASSLWGRTSEETQYF
TRBJ2-5 | - | TRBV7-8 | CASSPPLGGLQETQYF
TRBJ2-3 | TRBD2 | TRBV30 | CAWSLGLAASTDTQYF
TRBJ2-7 | TRBD2 | TRBV7-9 | CASSLVAGAGEQYF
TRBJ2-7 | - | TRBV27 | CASSFTGRHEQYF
TRBJ2-7 | - | TRBV5-1 | CASSLGQAPYEQYF
TRBJ2-1 | TRBD2 | TRBV27 | CASSFGAGVYNEQFF
TRBJ1-6 | TRBD1 | TRBV12-3/TRBV12-4 | CASRPDRGWNSPLHF
TRBJ1-2 | - | TRBV7-9 | CAARRRADYGYTF
TRBJ1-1 | TRBD1 | TRBV4-2 | CASSQRQGGYTEAFF
TRBJ1-5 | - | TRBV18 | CASSPAGPGYQPQHF
TRBJ1-5 | - | TRBV4-3 | CASSQGTGISNQPQHF
TRBJ1-2 | TRBD1 | TRBV13 | CASSLGTGGEYGYTF
TRBJ1-4 | - | TRBV7-9 | CASSSDSENEKLFF
TRBJ2-5 | TRBD2 | TRBV6-6 | CASSWTSGGLQETQYF
TRBJ2-1 | - | TRBV6-6 | CASSYMTSARNEQFF
TRBJ2-1 | - | TRBV30 | CAWSVLGSYNEQFF
TRBJ2-7 | - | TRBV4-1 | CASSQGGGHNEQYF
TRBJ1-1 | - | TRBV27 | CASTLKRGVTEAFF
TRBJ2-3 | - | TRBV12-3/TRBV12-4 | CASSNSTTDTQYF
TRBJ2-1 | - | TRBV12-3/TRBV12-4 | CASGASGQTNYNEQFF
TRBJ2-7 | - | TRBV27 | CASSCGLPYEQYF